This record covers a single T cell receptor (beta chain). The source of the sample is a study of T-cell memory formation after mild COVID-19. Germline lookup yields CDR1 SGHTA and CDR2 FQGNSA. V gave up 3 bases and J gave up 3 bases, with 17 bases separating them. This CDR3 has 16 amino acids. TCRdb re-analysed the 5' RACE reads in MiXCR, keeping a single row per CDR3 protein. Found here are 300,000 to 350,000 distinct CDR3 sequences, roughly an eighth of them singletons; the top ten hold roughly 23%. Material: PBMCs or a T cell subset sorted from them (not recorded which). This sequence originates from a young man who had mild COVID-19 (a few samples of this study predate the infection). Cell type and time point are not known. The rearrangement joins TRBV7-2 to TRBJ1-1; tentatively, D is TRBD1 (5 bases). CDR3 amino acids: CASSLGPTKGDTEAFF. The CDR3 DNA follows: TGTGCCAGCAGCTTGGGACCAACAAAGGGAGACACTGAAGCTTTCTTT.